The clone carrying this T cell receptor beta chain was seen more than once but under ten times. Its target is not known. TCRdb processed the reads anew with MiXCR; each CDR3 protein has one entry. The sample lists roughly 130,000 distinct CDR3 sequences; roughly a quarter were seen once. This entry is derived from a study of T cell repertoires in cytomegalovirus infection. Background on the study: Public TCR beta signatures provided an indication of both CMV infection and a matching HLA type.

Study results and caveats: CMV carriers having the relevant HLA were flagged by cumulative public TCR beta family frequency. It was HLA-C-restricted CMV-specific TCR beta clonotypes that dominated the response ex vivo.

This TCR derives from a human donor in good health (CMV status not recorded). Some clones in this sample may be carry-over from other donors' samples. The sequencing input was PBMCs, sequenced either directly or after in vitro stimulation (not recorded which).

The CDR3 here is CASSRWNTEAFF. In DNA, the CDR3 is TGCGCCAGCAGTCGGTGGAACACTGAAGCTTTCTTT. The rearrangement links TRBV10-2 to TRBJ1-1; D gene ambiguous. CDR3 length: 12 residues. From germline, CDR1 is WSHSY and CDR2 SAAADI. V lost 5 bases and J lost 1, with 5 bases in between.